The TCR beta chain under discussion was sequenced for a study of T cells in Graves' hyperthyroidism and ophthalmopathy. Findings and caveats of the study: Blood shared most expanded thyroid clonotypes above 0.001.

With a duration under 2 months, the hyperthyroidism was newly diagnosed in patients aged 18 to 65. Thyroid ultrasound and orbital computed tomography, with clinical symptoms and serum thyroxine and TRAb, informed diagnoses. Over 9 ml of fresh peripheral blood supplied the PBMCs. It was RNA transcripts that yielded the amplified TCR beta CDR3 regions. Initially, a first-round RT-PCR of the TCR CDR3 employed the HTBI primer set. TCRdb re-called the multiplex PCR reads with MiXCR, one entry per CDR3 protein. The sample lists about 340,000 distinct CDR3 sequences, about 21% seen once, with 50% in the top ten. V shed 2 bases and J 6 bases; nucleotides not matched to a gene: 11. The CDR3 consists of 18 residues. Germline V gene lookup returns CDR1 LGHDT and CDR2 YNNKEL (reference sequence). This clonotype has a handful of counts. Antigen: not known.

The chain carries TRBV3-1 and TRBJ2-1, with TRBD2 matching over 12 bases. This TCR was sampled from a woman in her forties or fifties with Graves' hyperthyroidism. The sequenced sample was blood. CDR3 sequence reads: CASSQIRLAGVVANEQFF. In DNA, the CDR3 is TGTGCCAGCAGCCAAATCCGACTAGCGGGGGTTGTCGCCAATGAGCAGTTCTTC.